The 5 T cell receptor beta chains below come from one sample, sequenced in a study of response to subunit inactivated influenza vaccine (dated by TCRdb to the late 2010s). The library was made by RT-PCR. Sequencing was performed on an Illumina HiSeq 2500. TCRdb applied fastp at Q25 and MiXCR to the public reads, then kept only in-frame beta chains. Every distinct CDR3 protein forms one entry, paired with its most common genes and DNA. The sample yields around 790,000 distinct CDR3 sequences; 21% were counted once. The biggest ten clones account for roughly 10% of the sample. The sample here was PBMCs from blood, taken 5 days after vaccination. Receptors originate from a man aged 45-65 years who received an inactivated influenza vaccine. Donor details come from another sample of the same person, matched by shared clones.

The chain is built from TRBV5-6 and TRBJ2-7; tentatively, D is TRBD1 (6 bases). The V end was cut by 3 bases, the J end by 6 bases, with 16 bases between. This CDR3 is built from 14 residues. Germline values: CDR1 SGHDT, CDR2 YYEEEE. CDR3 bases: TGTGCCAGCAGCTCAAGGACAGCTGCGGTCGAGCAGTACTTC. Its translation is CASSSRTAAVEQYF.

The V call is TRBV3-1, the J call TRBJ2-7; 7 nucleotides match TRBD1. The V gene's germline CDR1 is LGHDT and CDR2 YNNKEL (reference sequence). The CDR3 sequence is 13 residues long. The V and J ends lost 4 bases and 5 bases, in that order; junction bases with no gene match: 5. This CDR3 reads CASSPTGTDEQYF. DNA of the CDR3: TGTGCCAGCAGCCCCACCGGGACAGACGAGCAGTACTTC.

V is TRBV4-1 and J is TRBJ2-7; a weak D match, TRBD1 (5 bases). The CDR3 consists of 15 residues. Germline V CDR1 and CDR2: MGHRA, YSYEKL. V lost 3 bases to trimming and J lost 2 bases, with 14 bases between them. CDR3 nucleotides: TGCGCCAGCAGCCATGAAGAGTTGGACACCTACGAGCAGTACTTC. It encodes CASSHEELDTYEQYF.

This clonotype was seen once. This chain links TRBV20-1 with TRBJ2-1; tentatively, D is TRBD2 (6 bases). Per germline, CDR1 DFQATT and CDR2 SNEGSKA (reference sequence). The CDR3 totals 15 residues. Trimming pared 2 bases from V and 4 bases from J, leaving 15 bases between. The DNA of the CDR3 is TGCAGTGCTAGACATCGGTGGGGGGAGTACAATGAGCAGTTCTTC. It specifies CSARHRWGEYNEQFF.

This clonotype was counted at least ten times. V is TRBV12-3 or TRBV12-4 and J is TRBJ2-3, with D unclear. V lost 1 base and J 2 bases, leaving 13 bases between the germline ends. The CDR3 sequence is 16 residues long. In DNA, the CDR3 is TGTGCCAGCAGTTTAGGACACGGATTCTTCACAGATACGCAGTATTTT. This codes for CASSLGHGFFTDTQYF.